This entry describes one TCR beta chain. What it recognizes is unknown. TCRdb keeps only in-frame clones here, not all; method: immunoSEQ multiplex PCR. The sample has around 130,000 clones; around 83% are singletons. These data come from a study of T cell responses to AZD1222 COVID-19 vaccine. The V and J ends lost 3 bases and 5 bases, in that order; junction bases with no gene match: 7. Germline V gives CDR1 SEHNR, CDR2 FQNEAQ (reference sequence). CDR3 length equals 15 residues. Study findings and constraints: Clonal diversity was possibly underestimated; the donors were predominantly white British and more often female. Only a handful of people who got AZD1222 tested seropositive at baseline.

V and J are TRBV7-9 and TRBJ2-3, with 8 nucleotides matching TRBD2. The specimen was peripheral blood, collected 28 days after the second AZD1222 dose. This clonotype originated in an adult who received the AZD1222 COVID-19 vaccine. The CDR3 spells CASSFGLAAGDTQYF. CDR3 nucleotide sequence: TGTGCCAGCAGCTTCGGACTAGCTGCGGGAGATACGCAGTATTTT.